Below are 18 T cell receptor beta chains sequenced from a single sample in a study of CD8 T cells in ankylosing spondylitis (dated 2017 in TCRdb). Library construction relied on 5' RACE. Reads for this sample came from an Illumina HiSeq 2500. TCRdb reanalyzed the raw reads on its own, using fastp at Q25 for trimming and MiXCR for clone calling, and kept in-frame beta chains. Merged by CDR3 protein, the rows form single entries marked with the most common genes and DNA. Within this sample are about 540,000 distinct CDR3 sequences, with 9.5% to 15% of them counted one time only. Clones ranked in the top ten supply nearly 7% of the sample. Antigens for these TCRs are unknown. The paper as a whole reports these results and caveats: Blood from ankylosing spondylitis patients appeared to be characterized by a TCR beta motif made up of several highly homologous amino acid variants.

The specimen was blood, either unsorted or a sorted T cell fraction (not recorded which). These TCRs come from a male donor with ankylosing spondylitis.

A few counts support this clonotype. The V gene is TRBV5-6, the J gene TRBJ2-3; no clear D. The CDR3 is 14 residues long. Germline V gives CDR1 SGHDT, CDR2 YYEEEE. Deletions cut 2 bases from V and 3 bases from J, with 10 bases between. The CDR3 loop reads CASSLTLLTDTQYF. CDR3 nucleotides: TGTGCCAGCAGCTTAACTCTACTGACAGATACGCAGTATTTT.

The gene calls are TRBV28 and TRBJ1-2; no clear D. Trimming cost V 6 bases and J 8 bases, with 16 bases left between them. Per the germline V gene, CDR1 is MDHEN and CDR2 is SYDVKM. The CDR3 is 13 amino acids. CDR3 nucleotide sequence: TGTGCCAGCAGGATCACGGGTATGGGCGGCTACACCTTC. It yields the protein CASRITGMGGYTF.

The V and J genes are TRBV7-9 and TRBJ1-4, with unresolved D. With 3 bases removed from V and 5 bases from J, the gap between germline ends came to 10 bases. Germline V gene lookup returns CDR1 SEHNR and CDR2 FQNEAQ (reference sequence). The CDR3 sequence is 14 residues long. CDR3 in amino acids: CASSFIVVNEKLFF. CDR3 sequence (DNA): TGTGCCAGCAGCTTTATTGTGGTGAATGAAAAACTGTTTTTT.

This clonotype was seen ten or more times. The genes are TRBV12-3 or TRBV12-4 and TRBJ2-2; the D is unclear. The CDR3 sequence is 13 residues long. V lost 10 bases, J lost 1 base, and 10 bases lay in between. This CDR3 is CANRNRNTGELFF. CDR3 coding DNA: TGTGCCAACCGGAACAGGAACACCGGGGAGCTGTTTTTT.

This clonotype was observed a few times. The genes are TRBV2 and TRBJ2-7; D is ambiguous. CDR1 is SNHLY and CDR2 is FYNNEI in the germline V gene. With 6 bases removed from V and 2 bases from J, the gap between germline ends came to 8 bases. The CDR3 is made up of 12 amino acids. Here the CDR3 DNA reads TGTGCCAGCAGAACCCGCACCTACGAGCAGTACTTC. It is translated as CASRTRTYEQYF.

This clonotype was detected only a few times. The rearrangement joins TRBV7-2 to TRBJ2-3; 12 nucleotides agree with TRBD2. J was trimmed by 11 bases and V by 5 bases; bases with no gene match: 8. This CDR3 is built from 14 residues. Germline V gene lookup returns CDR1 SGHTA and CDR2 FQGNSA. The CDR3 sequence is CASSQSRLAGVQYF. CDR3 DNA: TGTGCCAGCAGCCAAAGTCGACTAGCGGGGGTGCAGTATTTT. The entire variable domain, with the rest obtained from reference TRBV7-2 and TRBJ2-3, is as follows: GAGVSQSPSNKVTEKGKDVELRCDPISGHTALYWYRQSLGQGLEFLIYFQGNSAPDKSGLPSDRFSAERTGGSVSTLTIQRTQQEDSAVYLCASSQSRLAGVQYFGPGTRLTVL.

Only a few counts were recorded for this clonotype. This chain links TRBV29-1 with TRBJ2-6; unclear D gene. This CDR3 comprises 12 residues. Trimming pared 6 bases from V and 0 bases from J, leaving 3 bases between. Germline CDR1 and CDR2: SQVTM and ANQGSEA. DNA of the CDR3: TGCAGCGTGAACTCTGGGGCCAACGTCCTGACTTTC. It codes for CSVNSGANVLTF.

The chain employs TRBV20-1 and TRBJ2-2; D is perhaps TRBD1 (6 bases). The CDR3 is 13 amino acids. Looked up from germline, CDR1 is DFQATT and CDR2 is SNEGSKA (reference sequence). Trimming cost V 1 base and J 7 bases, with 10 bases left between them. The CDR3 loop reads CSARATGFGELFF. CDR3 DNA: TGCAGTGCTAGAGCTACAGGGTTCGGGGAGCTGTTTTTT.

The rearrangement links TRBV11-3 to TRBJ2-7, with 9 bases aligning to TRBD1. CDR3 length equals 15 residues. Per the germline V gene, CDR1 is SGHNT and CDR2 is YENEEA. The CDR3 loop is CASSLRGTGPYVQYV. The CDR3 DNA sequence: TGTGCCAGCAGCTTAAGGGGGACAGGGCCTTACGTGCAGTACGTC.

The genes are TRBV11-3 and TRBJ2-3; 8 positions agree with TRBD2. CDR1 SGHNT and CDR2 YENEEA come from the germline V gene. The CDR3 loop spans 16 amino acids. V lost 6 bases, J lost 1 base, and 9 bases stayed unmatched. The CDR3 region has the DNA TGTGCCAGCAGTCGATCACTAGCGGCAGGCACAGATACGCAGTATTTT. It encodes CASSRSLAAGTDTQYF. The complete variable domain, with remaining parts taken from reference TRBV11-3 and TRBJ2-3, reads EAGVVQSPRYKIIEKKQPVAFWCNPISGHNTLYWYLQNLGQGPELLIRYENEEAVDDSQLPKDRFSAERLKGVDSTLKIQPAELGDSAVYLCASSRSLAAGTDTQYFGPGTRLTVL.

This rearrangement joins TRBV18 to TRBJ1-1, with D uncertain. CDR1 is KGHSH, CDR2 LQKENI, per germline. V was trimmed by 2 bases and J by 4 bases, leaving 17 bases between them. CDR3 length: 16 amino acids. The CDR3 is CASSPSIGGLGTEAFF. The CDR3 DNA reads as TGTGCCAGCTCACCATCAATAGGAGGGCTGGGCACTGAAGCTTTCTTT.

The V gene is TRBV5-6, the J gene TRBJ2-1; D remains ambiguous. The CDR3 extends over 12 amino acids. Germline V gives CDR1 SGHDT, CDR2 YYEEEE. The V end was cut by 3 bases, the J end by 9 bases, with 10 bases between. CDR3 sequence (DNA): TGTGCCAGCAGCTCCCACGCTCGTGAGCAGTTCTTC. Its translation: CASSSHAREQFF.

This rearrangement joins TRBV20-1 to TRBJ2-4, with TRBD2 matching over 9 bases. V was pared by 0 bases and J by 6 bases, with 6 bases of the junction left unmatched. This CDR3 is 15 amino acids long. Germline V gene data show CDR1 as DFQATT and CDR2 as SNEGSKA (reference sequence). The CDR3 loop is CSARDRREGLNIQYF. CDR3 DNA sequence: TGCAGTGCTAGAGATCGGCGGGAGGGCCTAAACATTCAGTACTTC.

To note about this clonotype: Being one base from a much bigger clone, this may be a read error. This sequence joins TRBV2 and TRBJ2-3; D is perhaps TRBD1 (5 bases). There are 12 residues in the CDR3. Germline-derived CDR1 and CDR2 are SNHLY and FYNNEI. The CDR3 DNA reads as TGTTCCAGCAGGGCAGGTGCAGATACGCAGTATTTT. Its protein product is CSSRAGADTQYF.

This clonotype was counted between two and nine times. The chain combines TRBV6-1 with TRBJ1-1, with 7 positions matching TRBD1. The CDR3 runs to 17 residues. Germline trimming cut 4 bases from V and 1 base from J; bases unmatched to any gene: 12. Germline CDR1 and CDR2: MNHNS and SASEGT. CDR3 coding DNA: TGTGCCAGCAGTGGAGATCGGACAGGCCCCTCGAACACTGAAGCTTTCTTT. Translated, it gives CASSGDRTGPSNTEAFF.

In this sample, this clonotype turned up a few times. The chain recombines TRBV20-1 with TRBJ1-5; D is perhaps TRBD1 (6 bases). CDR3 length: 15 amino acids. CDR1 and CDR2 from the germline V gene are DFQATT and SNEGSKA (reference sequence). Trimming shortened V by 3 bases and J by 7 bases, and 19 bases separated the two germline ends. The CDR3 reads CSASTLAGGEQPQHF. Here the CDR3 DNA reads TGCAGTGCTAGTACTTTAGCCGGGGGCGAACAGCCCCAGCATTTT.

This clonotype was counted a few times. The chain employs TRBV10-2 and TRBJ1-6; D possibly corresponds to TRBD1 (6 bases). The germline gives CDR1 WSHSY, CDR2 SAAADI. V gave up 3 bases and J gave up 0 bases, with 21 bases separating them. The CDR3 covers 20 residues. CDR3 DNA sequence: TGCGCCAGCAGTGACACGTTCGGGACACCTTTCAGCTCCTATAATTCACCCCTCCACTTT. As protein: CASSDTFGTPFSSYNSPLHF.

This clonotype was counted between two and nine times. CDR3: CSAREPAGTFQPQHF. DNA of the CDR3: TGCAGTGCTAGAGAACCGGCAGGGACATTTCAGCCCCAGCATTTT. The rearrangement joins TRBV20-1 to TRBJ1-5; a possible D gene is TRBD1 (6 bases). The V end lost 0 bases, the J end lost 6 bases, and 15 bases lay between the germline ends. CDR3 length equals 15 residues. Germline V gives CDR1 DFQATT, CDR2 SNEGSKA (reference sequence).